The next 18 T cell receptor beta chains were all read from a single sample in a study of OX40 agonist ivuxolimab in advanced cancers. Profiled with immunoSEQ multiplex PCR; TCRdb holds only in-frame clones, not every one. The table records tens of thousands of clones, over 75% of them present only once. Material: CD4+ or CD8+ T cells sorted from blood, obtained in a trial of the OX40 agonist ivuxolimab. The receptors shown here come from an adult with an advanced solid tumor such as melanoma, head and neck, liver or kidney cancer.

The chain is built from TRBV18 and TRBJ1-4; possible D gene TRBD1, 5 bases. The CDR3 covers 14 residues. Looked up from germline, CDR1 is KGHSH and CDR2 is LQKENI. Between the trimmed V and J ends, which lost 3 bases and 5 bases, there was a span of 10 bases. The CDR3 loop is CASSPARGNEKLFF. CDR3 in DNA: TGTGCCAGCTCACCCGCCCGGGGGAATGAAAAACTGTTTTTT. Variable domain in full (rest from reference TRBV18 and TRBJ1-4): NAGVMQNPRHLVRRRGQEARLRCSPMKGHSHVYWYRQLPEEGLKFMVYLQKENIIDESGMPKERFSAEFPKEGPSILRIQQVVRGDSAAYFCASSPARGNEKLFFGSGTQLSVL.

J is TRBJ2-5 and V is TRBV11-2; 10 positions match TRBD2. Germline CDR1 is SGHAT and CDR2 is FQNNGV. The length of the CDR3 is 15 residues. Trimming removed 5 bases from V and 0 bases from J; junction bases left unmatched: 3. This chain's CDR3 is CASSGTSGNQETQYF. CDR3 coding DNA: TGTGCCAGCAGCGGCACTAGCGGGAACCAAGAGACCCAGTACTTC.

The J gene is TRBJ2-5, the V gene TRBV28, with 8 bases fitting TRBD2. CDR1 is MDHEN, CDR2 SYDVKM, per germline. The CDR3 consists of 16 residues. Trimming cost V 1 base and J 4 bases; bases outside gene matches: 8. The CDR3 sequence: CASSLSGGPWGETQYF. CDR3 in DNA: TGTGCCAGCAGTTTATCGGGAGGGCCTTGGGGAGAGACCCAGTACTTC.

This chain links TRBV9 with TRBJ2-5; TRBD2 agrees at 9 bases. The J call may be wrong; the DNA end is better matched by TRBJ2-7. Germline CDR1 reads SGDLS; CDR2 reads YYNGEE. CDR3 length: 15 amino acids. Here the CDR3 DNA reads TGTGCCAGCAGCGTAGGAAGCGGGAGGTTCTACGAGCAGTACTTC. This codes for CASSVGSGRFYEQYF.

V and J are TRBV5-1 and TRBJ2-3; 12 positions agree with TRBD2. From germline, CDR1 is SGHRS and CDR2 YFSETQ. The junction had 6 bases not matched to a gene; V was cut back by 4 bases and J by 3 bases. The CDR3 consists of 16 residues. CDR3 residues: CASSVGGTSGTDTQYF. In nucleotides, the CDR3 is TGCGCCAGCAGCGTCGGAGGGACTAGCGGGACAGATACGCAGTATTTT.

The CDR3 bases are TGTGCCAGTAGTATAGGGGCGGGAGCCCCCCAAGAGACCCAGTACTTC. Translation: CASSIGAGAPQETQYF. J is TRBJ2-5 and V is TRBV19; 7 bases align to TRBD2. The CDR3 is 16 residues long. Germline trimming cut 1 base from V and 1 base from J; bases unmatched to any gene: 6. Germline V gene data show CDR1 as LNHDA and CDR2 as SQIVND (reference sequence). Based on the CDR3 plus reference TRBV19 and TRBJ2-5, the full variable domain is DGGITQSPKYLFRKEGQNVTLSCEQNLNHDAMYWYRQDPGQGLRLIYYSQIVNDFQKGDIAEGYSVSREKKESFPLTVTSAQKNPTAFYLCASSIGAGAPQETQYFGPGTRLLVL.

The chain's CDR3 is CASSKGPSGRAYNEQFF. In DNA form, the CDR3 reads TGTGCCAGCAGCAAAGGGCCTAGCGGGAGGGCTTACAATGAGCAGTTCTTC. The chain is built from TRBV21-1 and TRBJ2-1; TRBD2 reflects the table's D call only, with no check against the DNA. TRBV21-1 is a pseudogene segment. This CDR3 is built from 17 residues.

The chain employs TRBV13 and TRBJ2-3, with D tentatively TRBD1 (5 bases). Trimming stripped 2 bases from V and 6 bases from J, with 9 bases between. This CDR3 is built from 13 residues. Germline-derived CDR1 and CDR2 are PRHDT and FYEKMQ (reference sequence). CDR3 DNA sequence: TGTGCCAGCAGCTTAATCTGGGGCGATACGCAGTATTTT. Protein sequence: CASSLIWGDTQYF.

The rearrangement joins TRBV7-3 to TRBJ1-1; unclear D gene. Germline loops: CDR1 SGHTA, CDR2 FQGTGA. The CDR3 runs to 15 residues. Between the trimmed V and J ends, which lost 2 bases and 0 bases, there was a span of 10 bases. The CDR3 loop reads CASSLGGDLNTEAFF. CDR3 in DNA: TGTGCCAGCAGCTTAGGCGGGGATCTGAACACTGAAGCTTTCTTT. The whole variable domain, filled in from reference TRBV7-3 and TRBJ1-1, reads GAGVSQTPSNKVTEKGKYVELRCDPISGHTALYWYRQSLGQGPEFLIYFQGTGAADDSGLPNDRFFAVRPEGSVSTLKIQRTERGDSAVYLCASSLGGDLNTEAFFGQGTRLTVV.

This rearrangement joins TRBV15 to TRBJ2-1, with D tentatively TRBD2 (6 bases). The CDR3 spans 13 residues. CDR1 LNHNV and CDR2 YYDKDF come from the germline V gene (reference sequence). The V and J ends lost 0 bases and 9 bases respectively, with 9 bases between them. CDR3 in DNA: TGTGCCACCAGCAGAGATTTCGGGGGTGAGCAGTTCTTC. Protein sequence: CATSRDFGGEQFF.

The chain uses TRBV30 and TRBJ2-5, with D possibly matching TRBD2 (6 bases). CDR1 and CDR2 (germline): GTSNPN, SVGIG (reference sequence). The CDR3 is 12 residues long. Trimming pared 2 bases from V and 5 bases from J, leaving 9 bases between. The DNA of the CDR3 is TGTGCCTGGAGTACCAGCGGGGAGACCCAGTACTTC. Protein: CAWSTSGETQYF.

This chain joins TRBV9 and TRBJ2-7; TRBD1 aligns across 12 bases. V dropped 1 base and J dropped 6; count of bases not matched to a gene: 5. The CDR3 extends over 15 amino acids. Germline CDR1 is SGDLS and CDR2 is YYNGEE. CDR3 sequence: CASSVLGTGGVEQYF. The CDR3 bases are TGTGCCAGCAGCGTATTGGGGACAGGGGGCGTCGAGCAGTACTTC.

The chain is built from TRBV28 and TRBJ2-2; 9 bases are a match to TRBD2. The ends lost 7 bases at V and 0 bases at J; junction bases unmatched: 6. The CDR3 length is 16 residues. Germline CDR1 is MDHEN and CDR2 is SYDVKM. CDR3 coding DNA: TGTGCCAGCATAACAGCTAGCGGGACGAACACCGGGGAGCTGTTTTTT. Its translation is CASITASGTNTGELFF. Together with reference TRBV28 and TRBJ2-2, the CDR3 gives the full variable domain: DVKVTQSSRYLVKRTGEKVFLECVQDMDHENMFWYRQDPGLGLRLIYFSYDVKMKEKGDIPEGYSVSREKKERFSLILESASTNQTSMYLCASITASGTNTGELFFGEGSRLTVL.

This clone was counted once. CDR3 sequence reads: CASSLRGDSSSGANVLTF. The CDR3 bases are TGTGCCAGCAGTCTCCGTGGGGACAGTAGCTCTGGGGCCAACGTCCTGACTTTC. The chain has TRBV5-4 and TRBJ2-6, with 7 nucleotides matching TRBD1. V gave up 5 bases and J gave up 0 bases; unmatched junction bases: 11. The CDR3 sequence is 18 residues long. Germline CDR1 and CDR2: SGHNT and YYREEE (reference sequence).

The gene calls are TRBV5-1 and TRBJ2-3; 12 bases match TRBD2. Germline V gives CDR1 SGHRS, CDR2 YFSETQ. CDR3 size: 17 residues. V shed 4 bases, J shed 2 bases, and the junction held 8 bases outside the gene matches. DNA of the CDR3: TGCGCCAGCAGCCCCATCACTAGCGGGAGGCTCACAGATACGCAGTATTTT. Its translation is CASSPITSGRLTDTQYF.

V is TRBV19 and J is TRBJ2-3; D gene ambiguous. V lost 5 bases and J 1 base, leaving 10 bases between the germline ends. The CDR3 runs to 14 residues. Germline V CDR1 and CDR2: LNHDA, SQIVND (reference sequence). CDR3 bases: TGTGCCAGTAGTCCCTCCCTGGGCACAGATACGCAGTATTTT. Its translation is CASSPSLGTDTQYF.

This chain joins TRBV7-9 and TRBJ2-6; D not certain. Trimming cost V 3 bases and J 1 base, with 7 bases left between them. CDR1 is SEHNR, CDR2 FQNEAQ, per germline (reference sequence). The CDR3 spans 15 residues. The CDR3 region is CASSLPLSGANVLTF. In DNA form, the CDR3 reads TGTGCCAGCAGCTTGCCTCTATCTGGGGCCAACGTCCTGACTTTC.

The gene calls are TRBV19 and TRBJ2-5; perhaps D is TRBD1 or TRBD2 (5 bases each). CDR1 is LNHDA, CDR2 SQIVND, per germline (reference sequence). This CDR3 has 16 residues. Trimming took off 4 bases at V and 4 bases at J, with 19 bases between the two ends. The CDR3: CASSRSPGPSGETQYF. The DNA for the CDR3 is TGTGCCAGTAGTAGGAGCCCGGGGCCTTCTGGAGAGACCCAGTACTTC.